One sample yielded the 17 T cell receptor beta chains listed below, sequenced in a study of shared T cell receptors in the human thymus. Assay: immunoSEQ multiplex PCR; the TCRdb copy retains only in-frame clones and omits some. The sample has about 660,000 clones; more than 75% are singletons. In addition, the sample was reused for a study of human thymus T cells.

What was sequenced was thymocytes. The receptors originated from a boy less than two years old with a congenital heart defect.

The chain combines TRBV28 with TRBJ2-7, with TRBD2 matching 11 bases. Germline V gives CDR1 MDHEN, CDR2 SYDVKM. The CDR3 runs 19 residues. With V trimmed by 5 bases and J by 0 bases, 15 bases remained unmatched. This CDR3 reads CASSPGHTSGLAASYEQYF. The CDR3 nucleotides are TGTGCCAGCAGTCCAGGCCACACCTCGGGACTAGCGGCCTCCTACGAGCAGTACTTC.

The CDR3 sequence: CASSSGTGLYEQYF. The CDR3 bases are TGTGCCAGCAGTTCCGGGACAGGGCTGTACGAGCAGTACTTC. The rearrangement joins TRBV27 to TRBJ2-7; 9 positions agree with TRBD1. V lost 4 bases to trimming and J lost 4 bases; unmatched junction nucleotides: 5. Germline CDR1 and CDR2: MNHEY and SMNVEV (reference sequence). The CDR3 length is 14 residues.

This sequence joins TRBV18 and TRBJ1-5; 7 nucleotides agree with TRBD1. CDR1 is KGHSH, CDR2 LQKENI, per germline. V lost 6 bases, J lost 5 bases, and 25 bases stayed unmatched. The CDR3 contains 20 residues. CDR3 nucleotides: TGTGCCAGCTCTCGCGCCTCCGGGACAGCTAGAGGAGTGGGTTATCAGCCCCAGCATTTT. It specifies CASSRASGTARGVGYQPQHF.

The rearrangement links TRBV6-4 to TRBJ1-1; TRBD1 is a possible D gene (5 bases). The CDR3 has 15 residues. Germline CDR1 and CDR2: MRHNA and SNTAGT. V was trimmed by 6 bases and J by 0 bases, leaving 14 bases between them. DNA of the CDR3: TGTGCCAGCAGCGCCCAGTGGGGGGTGAACACTGAAGCTTTCTTT. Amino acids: CASSAQWGVNTEAFF.

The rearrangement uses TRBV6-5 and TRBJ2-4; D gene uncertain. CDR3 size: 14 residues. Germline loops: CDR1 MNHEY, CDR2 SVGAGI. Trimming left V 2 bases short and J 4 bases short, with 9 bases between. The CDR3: CASSYDTRKNIQYF. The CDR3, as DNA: TGTGCCAGCAGTTACGACACACGAAAAAACATTCAGTACTTC.

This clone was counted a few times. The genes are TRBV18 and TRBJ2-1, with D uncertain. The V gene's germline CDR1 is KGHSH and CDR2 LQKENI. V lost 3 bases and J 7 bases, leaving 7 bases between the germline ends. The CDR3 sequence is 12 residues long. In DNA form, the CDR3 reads TGTGCCAGCTCACCCCCCGTGAATGAGCAGTTCTTC. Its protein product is CASSPPVNEQFF.

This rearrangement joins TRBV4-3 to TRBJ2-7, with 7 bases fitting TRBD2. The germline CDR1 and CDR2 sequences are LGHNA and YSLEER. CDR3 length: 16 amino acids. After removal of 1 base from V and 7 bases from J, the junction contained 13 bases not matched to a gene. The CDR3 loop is CASSQVLSGTSGEQYF. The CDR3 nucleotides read TGCGCCAGCAGCCAAGTCTTGAGCGGGACCTCTGGGGAGCAGTACTTC.

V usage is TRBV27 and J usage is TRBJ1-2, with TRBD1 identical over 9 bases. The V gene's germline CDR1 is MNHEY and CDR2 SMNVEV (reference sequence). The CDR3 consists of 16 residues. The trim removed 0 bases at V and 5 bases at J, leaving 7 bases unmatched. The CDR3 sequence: CASSLSLGQGRYGYTF. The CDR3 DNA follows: TGTGCCAGCAGTTTATCTTTGGGACAGGGCCGTTATGGCTACACCTTC.

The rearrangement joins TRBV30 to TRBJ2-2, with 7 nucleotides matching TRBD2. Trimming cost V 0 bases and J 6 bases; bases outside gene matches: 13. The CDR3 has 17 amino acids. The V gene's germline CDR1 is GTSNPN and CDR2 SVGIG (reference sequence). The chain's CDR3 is CAWSVPRLAEGPGELFF. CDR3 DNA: TGTGCCTGGAGTGTACCGCGGCTAGCGGAAGGCCCCGGGGAGCTGTTTTTT.

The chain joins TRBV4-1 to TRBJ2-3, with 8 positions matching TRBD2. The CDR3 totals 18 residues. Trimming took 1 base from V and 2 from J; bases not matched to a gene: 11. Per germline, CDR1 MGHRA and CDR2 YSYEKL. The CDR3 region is CASSQAVRKRELTDTQYF. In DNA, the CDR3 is TGCGCCAGCAGCCAAGCTGTGAGGAAGCGGGAGCTCACAGATACGCAGTATTTT.

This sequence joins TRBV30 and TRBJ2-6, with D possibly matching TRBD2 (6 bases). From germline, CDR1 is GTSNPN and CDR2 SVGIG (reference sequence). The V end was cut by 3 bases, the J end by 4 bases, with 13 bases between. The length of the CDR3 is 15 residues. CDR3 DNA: TGTGCCTGGAGCATCTGGAGGGCCGGGGCCAACGTCCTGACTTTC. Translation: CAWSIWRAGANVLTF.

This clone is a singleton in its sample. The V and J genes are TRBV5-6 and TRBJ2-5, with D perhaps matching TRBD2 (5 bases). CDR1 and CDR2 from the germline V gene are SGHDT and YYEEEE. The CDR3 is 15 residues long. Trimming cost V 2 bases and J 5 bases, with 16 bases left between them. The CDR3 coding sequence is TGTGCCAGCAGCTTAATCTTAGCGCCCCGGGAGACCCAGTACTTC. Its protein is CASSLILAPRETQYF.

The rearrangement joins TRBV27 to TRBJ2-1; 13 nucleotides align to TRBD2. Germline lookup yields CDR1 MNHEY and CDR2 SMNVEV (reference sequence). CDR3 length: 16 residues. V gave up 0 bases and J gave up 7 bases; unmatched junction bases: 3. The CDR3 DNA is TGTGCCAGCAGTTTATCGGGACTAGCGGGGCCAAATGAGCAGTTCTTC. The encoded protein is CASSLSGLAGPNEQFF.

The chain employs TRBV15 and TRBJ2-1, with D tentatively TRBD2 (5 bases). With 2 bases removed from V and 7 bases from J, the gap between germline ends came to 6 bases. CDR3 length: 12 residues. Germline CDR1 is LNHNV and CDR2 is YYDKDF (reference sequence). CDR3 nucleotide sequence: TGTGCCACCAGCAGACTAGCAAATGAGCAGTTCTTC. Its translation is CATSRLANEQFF.

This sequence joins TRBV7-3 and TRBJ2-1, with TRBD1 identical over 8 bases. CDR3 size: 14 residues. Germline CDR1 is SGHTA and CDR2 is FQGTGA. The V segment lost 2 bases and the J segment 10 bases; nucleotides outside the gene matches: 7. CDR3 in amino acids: CASSLRDRNTEQFF. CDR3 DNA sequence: TGTGCCAGCAGCTTACGGGACAGGAACACCGAGCAGTTCTTC.

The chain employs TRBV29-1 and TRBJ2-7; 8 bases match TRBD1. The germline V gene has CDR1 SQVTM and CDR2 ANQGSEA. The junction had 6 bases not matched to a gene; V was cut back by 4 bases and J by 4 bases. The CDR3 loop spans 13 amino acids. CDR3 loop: CSVGGRGLYEQYF. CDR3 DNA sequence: TGCAGCGTTGGGGGCAGGGGGCTATACGAGCAGTACTTC.

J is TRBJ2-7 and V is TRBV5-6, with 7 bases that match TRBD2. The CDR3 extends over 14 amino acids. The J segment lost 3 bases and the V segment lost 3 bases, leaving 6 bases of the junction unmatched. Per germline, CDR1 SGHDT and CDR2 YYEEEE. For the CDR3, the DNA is TGTGCCAGCAGCTGCGGGGGAACTGGCTACGAGCAGTACTTC. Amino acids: CASSCGGTGYEQYF.